This TCR beta chain was found in a study of blood T cell repertoires in COVID-19. This CDR3 spans 15 amino acids. V lost 5 bases, J lost 1 base, and 11 bases lay in between. Germline CDR1 is MNHEY and CDR2 is SMNVEV (reference sequence). Assay: immunoSEQ multiplex PCR; the TCRdb copy retains only in-frame clones and omits some. The sample yields around 430,000 clones, just under 90% seen once. This receptor was identified in a woman between 45 and 65 years old who had recovered from COVID-19. Sequencing was carried out using PBMCs or T cells enriched from blood (not recorded which). V gene TRBV27 combines with J gene TRBJ2-2, with D possibly matching TRBD1 (6 bases). CDR3 sequence reads: CASSPTQGNTGELFF. CDR3 coding DNA: TGTGCCAGCAGTCCGACACAGGGGAACACCGGGGAGCTGTTTTTT.